Here is one TCR beta chain with its context. Its antigen is as yet unknown. Time point noted: newly diagnosed GD, antithyroid drugs for less than 3 months. Construction of the TCR library relied on RNA isolated from PBMCs. TCR beta libraries were built with iRepertoire HTBI primers and Arm-PCR of CDR3 regions. Original processing methods: Taken together, the samples had fewer than 65 TRBV and more than 11 TRBJ segments identified. TCRdb reprocessed the multiplex PCR reads via MiXCR and lists one record per CDR3 protein. The V and J calls reflect TCRdb's pipeline rather than the authors' work. The sample lists about 560,000 distinct CDR3 sequences, 15% to 20% occurring once. This record belongs to a study of regulatory T cells in long-lasting Graves disease. The germline V gene encodes CDR1 LNHDA and CDR2 SQIVND (reference sequence). The CDR3 is made up of 17 amino acids. The ends were cut back, 2 bases at V and 3 bases at J, with 17 bases in the middle.

Findings and limits, study-wide: Fewer public clonotypes were shared by new patients (966) than by persistent patients (2,741). Not thyroid tissue but only peripheral blood was studied.

In addition, the sample was reused for a study of T cells in Graves' hyperthyroidism and ophthalmopathy. That paper adds: In the first-round RT-PCR of the TCR CDR3, the HTBI primer set was used.

Sample: peripheral blood mononuclear cells (PBMCs), taken at new diagnosis, from a patient treated with antithyroid drugs. This rearrangement joins TRBV19 to TRBJ1-3, with D possibly TRBD1 on 5 matching bases. This TCR was recovered from a young man with Graves disease. In DNA form, the CDR3 reads TGTGCCAGTAGTATATCCCCCAGGAGGGGATTTGGAAACACCATATATTTT. Translation: CASSISPRRGFGNTIYF.